These 2 T cell receptor beta chains share one sample of origin, sequenced in a study of cytomegalovirus exposure and HLA in healthy donors. Clones were sequenced by immunoSEQ multiplex PCR, and TCRdb holds only the in-frame ones, with some missing. The profile shows under 130,000 clones, 70% to 90% of them singletons. The sample consisted of PBMCs. These receptors were collected from a woman aged 18-30 years in good health and CMV-seropositive.

The J gene is TRBJ2-7, the V gene TRBV7-8; maybe TRBD2 (6 bases). Germline assignment: CDR1 SGHVS and CDR2 FQNEAQ. Trimming shortened V by 5 bases and J by 7 bases, and 9 bases separated the two germline ends. This CDR3 is 11 amino acids long. The CDR3: CASSPAGEQYF. The CDR3 region has the DNA TGTGCCAGCAGCCCCGCGGGGGAGCAGTACTTC.

This chain joins TRBV5-1 and TRBJ1-1; 9 nucleotides match TRBD1. The CDR3 totals 12 residues. The V gene end was trimmed by 3 bases and the J gene end by 11 bases; junction bases not matched to a gene: 5. Germline V gives CDR1 SGHRS, CDR2 YFSETQ. CDR3 sequence (DNA): TGCGCCAGCAGCTGGGGACAGGGAGAGGCTTTCTTT. Encoded protein: CASSWGQGEAFF.